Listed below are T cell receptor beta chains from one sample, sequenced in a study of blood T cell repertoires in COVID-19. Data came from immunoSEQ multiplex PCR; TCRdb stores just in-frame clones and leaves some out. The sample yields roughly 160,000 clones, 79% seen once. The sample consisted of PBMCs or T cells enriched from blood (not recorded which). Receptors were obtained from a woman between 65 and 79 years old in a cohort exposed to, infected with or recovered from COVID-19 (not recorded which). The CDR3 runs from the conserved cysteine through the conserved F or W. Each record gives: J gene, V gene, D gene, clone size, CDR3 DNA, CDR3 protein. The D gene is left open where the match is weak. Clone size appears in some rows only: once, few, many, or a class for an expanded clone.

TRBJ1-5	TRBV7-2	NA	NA	TGTGCCAGCAGCTTTGGCGGTGGCCAGCCCCAGCATTTT	CASSFGGGQPQHF
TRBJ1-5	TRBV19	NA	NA	TGTGCCAGTAGGAGGAGGGTTGGTCAGCCCCAGCATTTT	CASRRRVGQPQHF
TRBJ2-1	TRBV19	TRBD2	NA	TGTGCCAGTACCCCGGTGGCTAGCGGGGCCAGGAGTGAGCAGTTCTTC	CASTPVASGARSEQFF
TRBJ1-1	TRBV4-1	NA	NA	TGCGCCAGCAGCCAAGTACACAACACTGAAGCTTTCTTT	CASSQVHNTEAFF
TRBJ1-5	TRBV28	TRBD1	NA	TGTGCCAGCAGTCCACAGGGGGCAGGGTATAGCAATCAGCCCCAGCATTTT	CASSPQGAGYSNQPQHF
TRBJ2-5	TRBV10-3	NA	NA	TGTGCCATCAGGAACGCCCAGGGTCCGGAGACCCAGTACTTC	CAIRNAQGPETQYF
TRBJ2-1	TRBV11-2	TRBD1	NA	TGTGCCAGCAGCCCCAGGGGGCGGCGGGACTCCTACAATGAGCAGTTCTTC	CASSPRGRRDSYNEQFF
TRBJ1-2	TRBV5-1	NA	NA	TGCGCCAGCAGGCGTCAGGGGTCAGACTATGGCTACACCTTC	CASRRQGSDYGYTF
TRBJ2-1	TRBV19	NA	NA	TGTGCCAGTAGAAGGAGTGAGGTCTACAATGAGCAGTTCTTC	CASRRSEVYNEQFF
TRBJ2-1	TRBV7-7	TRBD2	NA	TGTGCTAGCAGCTTAGGACTAGGGGATGAGCAGTTCTTC	CASSLGLGDEQFF
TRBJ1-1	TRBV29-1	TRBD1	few	TGCAGCGCCGGGAGGGGGCGGACAGACACTGAAGCTTTCTTT	CSAGRGRTDTEAFF
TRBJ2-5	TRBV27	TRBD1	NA	TGTGCCAGCAGTCGGACAGGGCAAGAGACCCAGTACTTC	CASSRTGQETQYF
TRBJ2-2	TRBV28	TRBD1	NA	TGTGCCAGCAGTTTAGGGGACAGGGTATACGGGGAGCTGTTTTTT	CASSLGDRVYGELFF
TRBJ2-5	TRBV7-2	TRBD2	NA	TGTGCCAGCAGCATGGGACTAGCGGGAGAGACCCAGTACTTC	CASSMGLAGETQYF
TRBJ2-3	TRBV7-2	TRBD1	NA	TGTGCCAGCAGCCCTCTTACCGGGACAGGGGTTGCGCAGTATTTT	CASSPLTGTGVAQYF